Below are 29 T cell receptor beta chains sequenced from a single sample in a study of blood T cell repertoires in COVID-19. The protocol was immunoSEQ multiplex PCR, while the TCRdb copy is restricted to in-frame clones and leaves out a portion. The sample holds some 86,000 clones, more than 70% seen once. The sequenced sample consisted of peripheral blood. Receptors originate from a woman aged 70-85 years with acute or convalescent COVID-19.

This chain connects TRBV10-2 to TRBJ2-7; 9 nucleotides line up with TRBD1. V shed 2 bases and J 3 bases; nucleotides not matched to a gene: 2. The CDR3 totals 14 residues. The germline gives CDR1 WSHSY, CDR2 SAAADI. This chain's CDR3 is CASSEEGQGYEQYV. The CDR3 bases are TGCGCCAGCAGTGAGGAGGGACAGGGCTACGAGCAGTACGTC.

V gene TRBV3-1 (or the pseudogene TRBV3-2) combines with J gene TRBJ2-1; D is possibly TRBD1 (7 bases). Germline values: CDR1 LGHDT, CDR2 YNNKEL (reference sequence). V lost 1 base to trimming and J lost 12 bases, with 31 bases between them. The CDR3 has 19 residues. The CDR3 reads CASSQAPSFIRWRDSGQFF. DNA for the CDR3: TGTGCCAGCAGCCAAGCTCCTTCCTTTATACGGTGGCGGGACAGCGGGCAGTTCTTC.

The J gene is TRBJ2-3, the V gene TRBV10-1; 10 bases match TRBD2. J lost 2 bases, V lost 7 bases, and 3 bases had no gene match. Germline lookup yields CDR1 WNHNN and CDR2 SYGVQD (reference sequence). This CDR3 has 14 residues. CDR3 in DNA: TGCGCCAGCAAAGCGGGAGGGAACACAGATACGCAGTATTTT. Its translation: CASKAGGNTDTQYF.

This clone was seen a single time. The chain combines TRBV5-1 with TRBJ2-5; 10 positions agree with TRBD2. This CDR3 is built from 16 residues. Germline V CDR1 and CDR2: SGHRS, YFSETQ. Germline trimming cut 0 bases from V and 2 bases from J; bases unmatched to any gene: 4. CDR3 region: CASSLGGLAAQETQYF. The DNA for the CDR3 is TGCGCCAGCAGCTTGGGCGGACTAGCGGCTCAAGAGACCCAGTACTTC. The full variable domain, completed using reference TRBV5-1 and TRBJ2-5, is KAGVTQTPRYLIKTRGQQVTLSCSPISGHRSVSWYQQTPGQGLQFLFEYFSETQRNKGNFPGRFSGRQFSNSRSEMNVSTLELGDSALYLCASSLGGLAAQETQYFGPGTRLLVL.

This sequence joins TRBV6-1 and TRBJ1-5; 7 positions match TRBD1. The germline V gene has CDR1 MNHNS and CDR2 SASEGT. The CDR3 length is 13 residues. V trimming: 3 bases; J trimming: 7 bases; junction bases outside the gene matches: 3. CDR3 DNA: TGTGCCAGCAGTGATGACAGGGAACAGCCCCAGCATTTT. It is translated as CASSDDREQPQHF.

V gene TRBV10-3 combines with J gene TRBJ2-7; TRBD1 agrees at 9 bases. This CDR3 contains 15 residues. Looked up from germline, CDR1 is ENHRY and CDR2 is SYGVKD. V shed 0 bases and J 5 bases; nucleotides not matched to a gene: 5. Here the CDR3 DNA reads TGTGCCATCAGTGAGTCACAGGACAGGGGCCACGAGCAGTACGTC. Its translation is CAISESQDRGHEQYV.

This clone was recorded a few times. The chain is built from TRBV27 and TRBJ1-6; D not resolved. CDR1 is MNHEY and CDR2 is SMNVEV in the germline V gene (reference sequence). V lost 2 bases to trimming and J lost 10 bases, with 6 bases between them. The CDR3 sequence is 12 residues long. The CDR3 bases are TGTGCCAGCAGTTTAAACGGGTCACCCCTCCACTTT. Its translation is CASSLNGSPLHF.

This rearrangement joins TRBV7-8 to TRBJ1-2; D not certain. V lost 3 bases and J lost 6, with 14 bases in between. The CDR3 runs 14 residues. Germline CDR1 reads SGHVS; CDR2 reads FQNEAQ. CDR3 DNA sequence: TGTGCCAGCAGCTTCACCAACGGGGTGGATGGCTACACCTTC. The encoded protein is CASSFTNGVDGYTF.

The J gene is TRBJ2-1, the V gene TRBV5-5; D unresolved. The V gene's germline CDR1 is SGHKS and CDR2 YYEKEE (reference sequence). This CDR3 is built from 14 residues. V gave up 0 bases and J gave up 4 bases, with 8 bases separating them. CDR3 nucleotides: TGTGCCAGCAGCTTGGCCCTCTCGTACAATGAGCAGTTCTTC. Translating gives CASSLALSYNEQFF.

The V call is TRBV3-1 (or the pseudogene TRBV3-2), the J call TRBJ1-2; TRBD1 matches 11 bases. The V segment lost 1 base and the J segment 6 bases; nucleotides outside the gene matches: 4. Germline CDR1 is LGHDT and CDR2 is YNNKEL (reference sequence). The CDR3 loop spans 15 amino acids. The CDR3 here is CASSQVGQGADGYTF. The CDR3 region has the DNA TGTGCCAGCAGCCAAGTCGGACAGGGGGCGGATGGCTACACCTTC.

The J gene is TRBJ1-2, the V gene TRBV5-1; TRBD1 matches at 9 bases. V lost 4 bases and J lost 7; bases outside the gene matches: 5. The CDR3 length is 13 residues. Germline CDR1 is SGHRS and CDR2 is YFSETQ. Here the CDR3 DNA reads TGCGCCAGCAGCCCGGGACAGGGTACTGGCTACACCTTC. Protein sequence: CASSPGQGTGYTF.

The chain combines TRBV7-8 with TRBJ1-1; a weak D match, TRBD1 (5 bases). V shed 2 bases and J shed 2 bases, with 12 bases lying between them. This CDR3 is built from 15 residues. Germline V gene sequence: CDR1 SGHVS, CDR2 FQNEAQ. The DNA of the CDR3 is TGTGCCAGCAGCTTATTTCAGGGAACTAACACTGAAGCTTTCTTT. Protein product: CASSLFQGTNTEAFF.

The chain has TRBV5-4 and TRBJ2-6; a possible D gene is TRBD1 (5 bases). The germline V gene has CDR1 SGHNT and CDR2 YYREEE (reference sequence). V lost 0 bases and J 0 bases, leaving 16 bases between the germline ends. CDR3 size: 19 residues. In DNA form, the CDR3 reads TGTGCCAGCAGCTTGGGCGGCGGCAGGGTCAACTCTGGGGCCAACGTCCTGACTTTC. Its translation: CASSLGGGRVNSGANVLTF.

The chain carries TRBV5-8 and TRBJ2-5; 9 bases line up with TRBD2. The V gene end was trimmed by 4 bases and the J gene end by 1 base; junction bases not matched to a gene: 2. The germline gives CDR1 SGHTS, CDR2 YDEGEE. This CDR3 has 14 residues. The CDR3 loop is CASSKLAGQETQYF. CDR3 coding DNA: TGTGCCAGCAGCAAACTAGCGGGCCAAGAGACCCAGTACTTC.

The chain carries TRBV7-9 and TRBJ1-1; 9 nucleotides line up with TRBD1. V gave up 5 bases and J gave up 6 bases; unmatched junction bases: 4. Germline CDR1 is SEHNR and CDR2 is FQNEAQ (reference sequence). CDR3 length: 13 amino acids. The CDR3 DNA reads TGTGCCAGCAGCCCCCGGGACAGGGCTGAAGCTTTCTTT. It encodes CASSPRDRAEAFF.

The table lists this clone with a few counts. This chain joins TRBV4-1 and TRBJ1-2; 7 nucleotides line up with TRBD1. This CDR3 is 13 amino acids long. V lost 2 bases to trimming and J lost 8 bases; unmatched junction nucleotides: 5. In germline, CDR1 is MGHRA, CDR2 YSYEKL. The CDR3, as DNA: TGCGCCAGCAGCCAAAACAGGGGAGGCGGCTACACCTTC. This translates into CASSQNRGGGYTF.

This chain joins TRBV11-2 and TRBJ2-3; 10 bases fit TRBD2. Germline CDR1 reads SGHAT; CDR2 reads FQNNGV. The CDR3 length is 16 residues. Losses at the gene ends were 4 bases for V and 0 bases for J; bases not matched to a gene: 4. Here the CDR3 DNA reads TGTGCCAGCAGCTGGCCTAGCGGGGGTAGCACAGATACGCAGTATTTT. This codes for CASSWPSGGSTDTQYF. The complete variable domain, with remaining parts taken from reference TRBV11-2 and TRBJ2-3, reads EAGVAQSPRYKIIEKRQSVAFWCNPISGHATLYWYQQILGQGPKLLIQFQNNGVVDDSQLPKDRFSAERLKGVDSTLKIQPAKLEDSAVYLCASSWPSGGSTDTQYFGPGTRLTVL.

This rearrangement joins TRBV12-2 to TRBJ2-1; no DNA check was done on the table's D call, TRBD2. TRBV12-2 is deemed a pseudogene. The CDR3 consists of 18 residues. As DNA, the CDR3 is TGTGCAAGTCGCTTAGCGCGCCGTTGTCCGTATTTTTACAATGAGCAGTTCTTC. Translating gives CASRLARRCPYFYNEQFF.

V gene TRBV12-2 combines with J gene TRBJ2-7; the listed D gene, TRBD1, was not tested against the DNA. TRBV12-2 is recorded as a pseudogene. The CDR3 runs 15 residues. CDR3 nucleotides: TGTGCAAGTCGCCCCCGACAGGTGCGGTCCAACGAGCAGTACGTC. Amino acids: CASRPRQVRSNEQYV.

In regard to this clone: The junction and the germline gene differ at one end; a read error may be behind it. This chain connects TRBV9 to TRBJ1-3; D is possibly TRBD1 (5 bases). This CDR3 contains 15 residues. CDR1 is SGDLS and CDR2 is YYNGEE in the germline V gene. CDR3: CASSVFAGYGDTIYF. DNA for the CDR3: TGTGCCAGCAGCGTATTTGCAGGGTATGGAGACACCATATATTTT.

The genes are TRBV18 and TRBJ2-5; 16 nucleotides align to TRBD2. Trimming cost V 5 bases and J 5 bases; bases outside gene matches: 14. Per the germline V gene, CDR1 is KGHSH and CDR2 is LQKENI. This CDR3 comprises 19 residues. CDR3: CASSTTGPGLAGGGETQYF. The CDR3 DNA sequence: TGTGCCAGCTCAACTACCGGACCGGGACTAGCGGGAGGGGGCGAGACCCAGTACTTC. Combining the CDR3 with reference TRBV18 and TRBJ2-5 gives the whole variable domain NAGVMQNPRHLVRRRGQEARLRCSPMKGHSHVYWYRQLPEEGLKFMVYLQKENIIDESGMPKERFSAEFPKEGPSILRIQQVVRGDSAAYFCASSTTGPGLAGGGETQYFGPGTRLLVL.

A single count supports this clone. The chain's CDR3 is CASSQDTGYGYTF. DNA for the CDR3: TGCGCCAGCAGCCAAGATACTGGTTATGGCTACACCTTC. The chain has TRBV4-3 and TRBJ1-2; D unclear. Germline V CDR1 and CDR2: LGHNA, YSLEER. This CDR3 is built from 13 residues. Trimming cost V 0 bases and J 5 bases, with 7 bases left between them.

This chain uses TRBV7-9 with TRBJ1-6; D is unresolved. The germline V gene has CDR1 SEHNR and CDR2 FQNEAQ (reference sequence). Trimming pared 1 base from V and 0 bases from J, leaving 10 bases between. The CDR3 spans 17 residues. CDR3 residues: CASSLGSGDSYNSPLHF. The CDR3 DNA follows: TGTGCCAGCAGCTTAGGTTCAGGTGACTCCTATAATTCACCCCTCCACTTT.

CDR3 region: CASSRSGGEVDTQYF. CDR3 in DNA: TGCGCCAGCAGCCGCAGCGGGGGGGAGGTAGATACGCAGTATTTT. The V and J genes are TRBV5-1 and TRBJ2-3; 10 bases are shared with TRBD2. The CDR3 is 15 amino acids. V was pared by 4 bases and J by 5 bases, with 7 bases of the junction left unmatched. The germline gives CDR1 SGHRS, CDR2 YFSETQ. The complete variable domain, with remaining parts taken from reference TRBV5-1 and TRBJ2-3, reads KAGVTQTPRYLIKTRGQQVTLSCSPISGHRSVSWYQQTPGQGLQFLFEYFSETQRNKGNFPGRFSGRQFSNSRSEMNVSTLELGDSALYLCASSRSGGEVDTQYFGPGTRLTVL.

This chain joins TRBV19 and TRBJ1-2, with TRBD1 matching 8 bases. This CDR3 is built from 15 residues. Trimming cost V 3 bases and J 4 bases; bases outside gene matches: 7. CDR1 and CDR2 (germline): LNHDA, SQIVND (reference sequence). This CDR3 reads CASSMDRTGFYGYTF. The CDR3 bases are TGTGCCAGTAGTATGGATCGGACAGGGTTCTATGGCTACACCTTC.

The chain joins TRBV9 to TRBJ2-1, with 7 bases identical to TRBD2. The CDR3 runs 16 residues. Germline loops: CDR1 SGDLS, CDR2 YYNGEE. Germline trimming cut 3 bases from V and 4 bases from J; bases unmatched to any gene: 10. The CDR3 DNA is TGTGCCAGCAGCGGTAGTAGGCGGGAGAATTACAATGAGCAGTTCTTC. The encoded protein is CASSGSRRENYNEQFF.

The V and J genes are TRBV6-2 or TRBV6-3 and TRBJ2-5; tentatively, D is TRBD1 (8 bases). The CDR3 covers 18 residues. The ends were cut back, 5 bases at V and 4 bases at J, with 26 bases in the middle. Germline-derived CDR1 and CDR2 are MNHEY and SVGEGT. CDR3 in DNA: TGTGCCAGCAGTCACGAACTGATAAGGACAGGGAGGGGAGAGACCCAGTACTTC. Translated, it gives CASSHELIRTGRGETQYF.

The V and J genes are TRBV5-6 and TRBJ1-2; a weak D match, TRBD1 (6 bases). The germline CDR1 and CDR2 sequences are SGHDT and YYEEEE. The ends were cut back, 1 base at V and 4 bases at J, with 11 bases in the middle. This CDR3 comprises 14 residues. CDR3 DNA sequence: TGTGCCAGCAGCTTGAAGCAGGGGTTCTATGGCTACACCTTC. Amino acid sequence: CASSLKQGFYGYTF.

This clone was counted only a few times. V and J are TRBV28 and TRBJ2-2; maybe TRBD2 (6 bases). Trimming removed 4 bases from V and 4 bases from J, with 19 bases in between. The CDR3 runs 17 residues. Per the germline V gene, CDR1 is MDHEN and CDR2 is SYDVKM. The CDR3 reads CASSSLRRGRSTGELFF. CDR3 bases: TGTGCCAGCAGTTCTCTGAGGAGGGGCCGCTCCACCGGGGAGCTGTTTTTT.